The rows below give T cell receptor beta chains drawn from one sample of a study of T cell responses to AZD1222 COVID-19 vaccine. The method was immunoSEQ multiplex PCR; TCRdb's version includes in-frame clones alone and lacks a portion of them. The sample carries about 180,000 clones, roughly nine tenths recorded once. The starting material was peripheral blood, obtained on day 0 of AZD1222 vaccination. These receptor sequences come from an adult in good health. The CDR3 runs from the conserved cysteine through the conserved F or W. D genes are given only for firm matches. Not every row has a clone size; where given, it reads once, few, many or a size class.

J gene: TRBJ1-1
clone size: .
V gene: TRBV6-5
D gene: .
CDR3 length: 13
CDR3 DNA: TGTGCCAGCAGCCGGGACGAGCTCACTGAAGCTTTCTTT
CDR3 protein: CASSRDELTEAFF

J gene: TRBJ2-1
clone size: .
V gene: TRBV7-6
D gene: .
CDR3 length: 13
CDR3 DNA: TGTGCCAGCAGCCCGTTGGTTGAAGATGAGCAGTTCTTC
CDR3 protein: CASSPLVEDEQFF

J gene: TRBJ2-1
clone size: .
V gene: TRBV5-4
D gene: TRBD1
CDR3 length: 13
CDR3 DNA: TGTGCCAGCAGCTTGCAGGGGGTCAATGAGCAGTTCTTC
CDR3 protein: CASSLQGVNEQFF

J gene: TRBJ2-7
clone size: few
V gene: TRBV12-3/TRBV12-4
D gene: .
CDR3 length: 12
CDR3 DNA: TGTGCCAGCAGTTTGTTGGAGGAACGGCAGTACTTC
CDR3 protein: CASSLLEERQYF

J gene: TRBJ1-1
clone size: .
V gene: TRBV4-1
D gene: .
CDR3 length: 13
CDR3 DNA: TGCGCCAGCAGCCAAGACAAGGGGGATGAAGCTTTCTTT
CDR3 protein: CASSQDKGDEAFF

J gene: TRBJ2-3
clone size: .
V gene: TRBV10-3
D gene: .
CDR3 length: 15
CDR3 DNA: TGTGCCAGCCAGGATCCGGCGACTAGCACAGATACGCAGTATTTT
CDR3 protein: CASQDPATSTDTQYF

J gene: TRBJ2-1
clone size: .
V gene: TRBV29-1
D gene: .
CDR3 length: 14
CDR3 DNA: TGCAGCGCTGAGGGGGTCTCCTCCTACAATGAGCAGTTCTTC
CDR3 protein: CSAEGVSSYNEQFF

J gene: TRBJ1-5
clone size: .
V gene: TRBV2
D gene: .
CDR3 length: 13
CDR3 DNA: TGTGCCAGCAGGCCCACAGCGAATCAGCCCCAGCATTTT
CDR3 protein: CASRPTANQPQHF

J gene: TRBJ2-5
clone size: .
V gene: TRBV7-2
D gene: TRBD1
CDR3 length: 16
CDR3 DNA: TGTGCCAGCAGCCTTCGAGGGGACAGCACTCAAGAGACCCAGTACTTC
CDR3 protein: CASSLRGDSTQETQYF

J gene: TRBJ2-2
clone size: .
V gene: TRBV19
D gene: TRBD1
CDR3 length: 14
CDR3 DNA: TGTGCCAGTCTCCGGGACAGGGGCTCCGGGGAGCTGTTTTTT
CDR3 protein: CASLRDRGSGELFF

J gene: TRBJ2-5
clone size: .
V gene: TRBV3-1/TRBV3-2
D gene: TRBD2
CDR3 length: 15
CDR3 DNA: TGTGCCAGCACCCTAGGCGGGACTAGAGAAGAGACCCAGTACTTC
CDR3 protein: CASTLGGTREETQYF

J gene: TRBJ2-5
clone size: .
V gene: TRBV29-1
D gene: .
CDR3 length: 13
CDR3 DNA: TGCAGCGTTCAGGAGGGGTTGATAGAGACCCAGTACTTC
CDR3 protein: CSVQEGLIETQYF

J gene: TRBJ2-1
clone size: .
V gene: TRBV12-3/TRBV12-4
D gene: .
CDR3 length: 13
CDR3 DNA: TGTGCCAGCAGTGGACTACACCTGAGTGAGCAGTTCTTC
CDR3 protein: CASSGLHLSEQFF

J gene: TRBJ1-5
clone size: .
V gene: TRBV24-1
D gene: .
CDR3 length: 15
CDR3 DNA: TGTGCCACCAGTGATGCCCAGGGGCCTAATCAGCCCCAGCATTTT
CDR3 protein: CATSDAQGPNQPQHF

J gene: TRBJ2-6
clone size: .
V gene: TRBV5-1
D gene: TRBD1
CDR3 length: 16
CDR3 DNA: TGCGCCAGCAGCCGTAACAGGGGCCCTGGGGCCAACGTCCTGACTTTC
CDR3 protein: CASSRNRGPGANVLTF

J gene: TRBJ1-2
clone size: .
V gene: TRBV18
D gene: .
CDR3 length: 18
CDR3 DNA: TGTGCCAGCTCACCACTGGGCTTTGATTCCGGGTTGAACTATGGCTACACCTTC
CDR3 protein: CASSPLGFDSGLNYGYTF

J gene: TRBJ2-1
clone size: .
V gene: TRBV11-2
D gene: TRBD2
CDR3 length: 15
CDR3 DNA: TGTGCCAGCAGCCCCGGGACTAGCGACTACAATGAGCAGTTCTTC
CDR3 protein: CASSPGTSDYNEQFF

J gene: TRBJ2-1
clone size: .
V gene: TRBV3-1/TRBV3-2
D gene: .
CDR3 length: 13
CDR3 DNA: TGTGCCACACGTTCCACAGCTTACAATGAGCAGTTCTTC
CDR3 protein: CATRSTAYNEQFF

J gene: TRBJ1-3
clone size: .
V gene: TRBV5-1
D gene: .
CDR3 length: 13
CDR3 DNA: TGCGCCAGCAGCTTGGACGGGGGGAACACCATATATTTT
CDR3 protein: CASSLDGGNTIYF

J gene: TRBJ1-1
clone size: once
V gene: TRBV2
D gene: .
CDR3 length: 13
CDR3 DNA: TGTGCCAGCAGCGCGGACGGGAACACTGAAGCTTTCTTT
CDR3 protein: CASSADGNTEAFF

J gene: TRBJ1-1
clone size: .
V gene: TRBV6-5
D gene: .
CDR3 length: 14
CDR3 DNA: TGTGCCAGCAGACACAGGGCTGTAGGCACTGAAGCTTTCTTT
CDR3 protein: CASRHRAVGTEAFF

J gene: TRBJ2-5
clone size: .
V gene: TRBV30
D gene: .
CDR3 length: 17
CDR3 DNA: TGTGCCTGGAGTGTCCCCGAGGTAGCTGGCATTGGTGAGACCCAGTACTTC
CDR3 protein: CAWSVPEVAGIGETQYF

J gene: TRBJ2-3
clone size: .
V gene: TRBV5-8
D gene: .
CDR3 length: 16
CDR3 DNA: TGTGCCAGCAGCTTGGCGGGGGACAGACTCACAGATACGCAGTATTTT
CDR3 protein: CASSLAGDRLTDTQYF

J gene: TRBJ1-1
clone size: .
V gene: TRBV2
D gene: .
CDR3 length: 13
CDR3 DNA: TGTGCCAGCAGTGAAGTTGCGGCGGCTGAAGCTTTCTTT
CDR3 protein: CASSEVAAAEAFF

J gene: TRBJ2-3
clone size: .
V gene: TRBV20-1
D gene: .
CDR3 length: 8
CDR3 DNA: TGCAGGCTAGATACGCAGTATTTT
CDR3 protein: CRLDTQYF

J gene: TRBJ1-2
clone size: .
V gene: TRBV27
D gene: .
CDR3 length: 13
CDR3 DNA: TGTGCCAGCAGCATAGGGATGAGCTATGGCTACACCTTC
CDR3 protein: CASSIGMSYGYTF

J gene: TRBJ1-1
clone size: .
V gene: TRBV27
D gene: .
CDR3 length: 14
CDR3 DNA: TGTGCCAGCAGTTGGGGACTGCAGAACACTGAAGCTTTCTTT
CDR3 protein: CASSWGLQNTEAFF

J gene: TRBJ2-7
clone size: .
V gene: TRBV5-4
D gene: .
CDR3 length: 15
CDR3 DNA: TGTGCCAGCAGCTCGAGGCGGGGAACTTCCTACGAGCAGTACTTC
CDR3 protein: CASSSRRGTSYEQYF

J gene: TRBJ2-7
clone size: .
V gene: TRBV12-3/TRBV12-4
D gene: .
CDR3 length: 13
CDR3 DNA: TGTGCCAGCAGTTTGGGACCGACATACGAGCAGTACTTC
CDR3 protein: CASSLGPTYEQYF

J gene: TRBJ1-2
clone size: many
V gene: TRBV2
D gene: TRBD1
CDR3 length: 17
CDR3 DNA: TGTGCCAGCCGATTCACTGGGACAGGGAGAATAAACTATGGCTACACCTTC
CDR3 protein: CASRFTGTGRINYGYTF